This T cell receptor (beta chain) was captured by sequencing in a study of blood T cell repertoires in COVID-19. Study at large: There were acute and convalescent COVID-19 samples, and they came from the United States, Italy and Spain.

The J segment lost 2 bases and the V segment lost 2 bases, leaving 6 bases of the junction unmatched. Germline assignment: CDR1 SGHAT and CDR2 FQNNGV. The CDR3 sequence is 15 residues long. Sequencing used immunoSEQ multiplex PCR; TCRdb keeps in-frame clones, though not all of them. The sample holds about 160,000 clones, approximately 81% seen once. V and J are TRBV11-2 and TRBJ2-7, with 7 bases matching TRBD2. The specimen sequenced was peripheral blood. The sequence derives from a man aged 18 to 29 with active or convalescent COVID-19. The CDR3 nucleotides read TGTGCCAGCAGCTTAACTACAGCGGGAACCTACGAGCAGTACTTC. It codes for CASSLTTAGTYEQYF.